A single sample gave rise to the 27 T cell receptor beta chains below, sequenced in a study of shared clonotypes between healthy human individuals. Terminally differentiated effector memory CD45RA+ cells were excluded from the naive CD8 cells, which were CD45RO-negative and positively selected for CCR7. The protocol was immunoSEQ multiplex PCR, while the TCRdb copy is restricted to in-frame clones and leaves out a portion. The sample includes approximately 590,000 clones, roughly 96% of them seen just once. Material: naive CD8+ T cells sorted from blood. These receptors were obtained from a woman in her 30s in good health.

This chain uses TRBV4-1 with TRBJ2-3; possibly TRBD1 for D (5 bases). The CDR3 length is 15 residues. The germline V and J ends were trimmed by 0 bases and 1 base, with 8 bases remaining between them. CDR1 MGHRA and CDR2 YSYEKL come from the germline V gene. This chain's CDR3 is CASSQDWGRTDTQYF. As DNA, the CDR3 is TGCGCCAGCAGCCAAGATTGGGGCCGCACAGATACGCAGTATTTT.

This clone was seen once. The chain joins TRBV28 to TRBJ1-4; D not resolved. This CDR3 has 13 residues. Germline V gene sequence: CDR1 MDHEN, CDR2 SYDVKM. The germline V and J ends were trimmed by 10 bases and 0 bases, with 9 bases remaining between them. The CDR3 reads CATHLATNEKLFF. CDR3 nucleotides: TGTGCCACGCATCTTGCAACTAATGAAAAACTGTTTTTT.

This clone was recorded a few times. The V call is TRBV4-2, the J call TRBJ1-2; D call uncertain. Germline loops: CDR1 LGHNA, CDR2 YNFKEQ. This CDR3 comprises 14 residues. With 0 bases removed from V and 8 bases from J, the gap between germline ends came to 13 bases. CDR3 in amino acids: CASSQDLAPSGYTF. CDR3 nucleotides: TGTGCCAGCAGCCAAGATTTAGCCCCGTCGGGCTACACCTTC.

The V and J genes are TRBV27 and TRBJ2-3, with unresolved D. Germline CDR1 is MNHEY and CDR2 is SMNVEV (reference sequence). The CDR3 totals 13 residues. The V end was cut by 6 bases, the J end by 5 bases, with 12 bases between. CDR3 nucleotide sequence: TGTGCCAGCAGACCAGCGATGGGAGATACGCAGTATTTT. Amino acids: CASRPAMGDTQYF.

This chain uses TRBV6-5 with TRBJ2-7, with D possibly matching TRBD2 (6 bases). Germline-derived CDR1 and CDR2 are MNHEY and SVGAGI. Deletions cut 5 bases from V and 3 bases from J, with 14 bases between. The CDR3 extends over 14 amino acids. The CDR3 loop is CASSPAGLHYEQYF. The CDR3 region has the DNA TGTGCCAGCAGTCCGGCGGGGCTCCACTACGAGCAGTACTTC.

The genes are TRBV29-1 and TRBJ2-5; no firm D call. The DNA matches TRBJ2-7 better at its end, which makes the J call doubtful. From germline, CDR1 is SQVTM and CDR2 ANQGSEA. The CDR3 contains 15 residues. As DNA, the CDR3 is TGCAGCGTTGTCTTTCCTGGACGGAGCTCCTACGAGCAGTACTTC. It yields the protein CSVVFPGRSSYEQYF.

This clone turned up a few times. The V and J genes are TRBV10-3 and TRBJ2-7, with a tentative D call TRBD1 (6 bases). The CDR3 runs to 11 residues. V dropped 9 bases and J dropped 4 bases, with 10 bases sitting between them. Germline CDR1 reads ENHRY; CDR2 reads SYGVKD. CDR3 bases: TGTGCCATTTGGACAGAGTACGAGCAGTACTTC. Translated, it gives CAIWTEYEQYF.

This clone was observed a single time. The CDR3 sequence is CASSLSWARPTDNEQFF. The CDR3 nucleotides are TGCGCCAGCAGCTTGTCCTGGGCCAGGCCAACGGACAATGAGCAGTTCTTC. V usage is TRBV5-1 and J usage is TRBJ2-1; D uncertain. V was shortened by 1 base and J by 5 bases, with 19 bases between the two germline ends. This CDR3 is built from 17 residues. Germline V gives CDR1 SGHRS, CDR2 YFSETQ. The variable domain in full, with the rest retrieved from reference TRBV5-1 and TRBJ2-1, is KAGVTQTPRYLIKTRGQQVTLSCSPISGHRSVSWYQQTPGQGLQFLFEYFSETQRNKGNFPGRFSGRQFSNSRSEMNVSTLELGDSALYLCASSLSWARPTDNEQFFGPGTRLTVL.

V gene TRBV30 combines with J gene TRBJ2-3, with 7 bases matching TRBD1. CDR1 is GTSNPN, CDR2 SVGIG, per germline (reference sequence). The CDR3 is 14 residues long. J lost 2 bases, V lost 7 bases, and 9 bases had no gene match. DNA for the CDR3: TGTGCCTCCCCTGGACAGGACCTCACAGATACGCAGTATTTT. This sequence encodes CASPGQDLTDTQYF.

J is TRBJ2-1 and V is TRBV27; D possibly corresponds to TRBD1 (6 bases). V lost 4 bases and J 1 base, leaving 8 bases between the germline ends. Germline loops: CDR1 MNHEY, CDR2 SMNVEV (reference sequence). The CDR3 totals 14 residues. The CDR3 loop reads CASSSRGSYNEQFF. DNA of the CDR3: TGTGCCAGCAGTTCTAGGGGGTCCTACAATGAGCAGTTCTTC.

The genes are TRBV6-6 and TRBJ1-5, with unresolved D. Germline V lookup: CDR1 MNHNY, CDR2 SVGAGI (reference sequence). V lost 6 bases and J 0 bases, leaving 12 bases between the germline ends. The CDR3 has 15 residues. CDR3 amino acids: CASSGREYSNQPQHF. DNA for the CDR3: TGTGCCAGCAGCGGACGGGAGTATAGCAATCAGCCCCAGCATTTT.

The CDR3 region has the DNA TGTGCCAGCAGCTTGGACCCTGCAAAACTGTTTTTT. Translated, it gives CASSLDPAKLFF. This chain joins TRBV11-2 and TRBJ1-4; D remains unclear. Trimming took 3 bases from V and 10 from J, leaving 9 bases between them. Germline values: CDR1 SGHAT, CDR2 FQNNGV. The CDR3 length is 12 residues. Using reference TRBV11-2 and TRBJ1-4 for the parts outside the CDR3, the full variable domain is EAGVAQSPRYKIIEKRQSVAFWCNPISGHATLYWYQQILGQGPKLLIQFQNNGVVDDSQLPKDRFSAERLKGVDSTLKIQPAKLEDSAVYLCASSLDPAKLFFGSGTQLSVL.

The chain combines TRBV28 with TRBJ2-7; 7 bases are a match to TRBD2. Germline V gene lookup returns CDR1 MDHEN and CDR2 SYDVKM. V lost 2 bases, J lost 0 bases, and 19 bases stayed unmatched. The CDR3 extends over 20 amino acids. CDR3 loop: CASSLLPDWISGRSSYEQYF. The CDR3 DNA reads TGTGCCAGCAGTTTACTTCCTGATTGGATTAGCGGGCGAAGCTCCTACGAGCAGTACTTC.

V is TRBV10-3 and J is TRBJ1-4; D is unresolved. The length of the CDR3 is 13 residues. Germline CDR1 is ENHRY and CDR2 is SYGVKD. V lost 5 bases and J 6 bases, leaving 10 bases between the germline ends. CDR3 sequence (DNA): TGTGCCATCAGTAATGGGTTGGATGAAAAACTGTTTTTT. It specifies CAISNGLDEKLFF.

J is TRBJ2-3 and V is TRBV27; D is unresolved. The CDR3 totals 14 residues. V lost 6 bases to trimming and J lost 0 bases, with 10 bases between them. Germline CDR1 reads MNHEY; CDR2 reads SMNVEV (reference sequence). The CDR3 reads CASRTSTSTDTQYF. The CDR3 coding sequence is TGTGCCAGCAGGACATCAACTAGCACAGATACGCAGTATTTT.

CDR3 sequence: CASRPTTSLTDTQYF. CDR3 coding DNA: TGTGCCAGCCGTCCGACGACCAGTTTGACAGATACGCAGTATTTT. The J gene is TRBJ2-3, the V gene TRBV7-9, with unresolved D. The V gene's germline CDR1 is SEHNR and CDR2 FQNEAQ (reference sequence). This CDR3 region has 15 residues. V was pared by 8 bases and J by 3 bases, with 18 bases between.

The V and J genes are TRBV20-1 and TRBJ1-1, with D perhaps TRBD1 (5 bases). V was shortened by 1 base and J by 13 bases, with 13 bases between the two germline ends. This CDR3 has 11 amino acids. The germline V gene encodes CDR1 DFQATT and CDR2 SNEGSKA (reference sequence). The CDR3 spells CSARGGSGDFF. The CDR3 nucleotides read TGCAGTGCTAGAGGGGGCAGTGGGGATTTCTTT.

The chain combines TRBV5-5 with TRBJ1-1; D is undetermined. This CDR3 is 12 amino acids long. V dropped 4 bases and J dropped 7 bases, with 11 bases sitting between them. CDR1 is SGHKS and CDR2 is YYEKEE in the germline V gene (reference sequence). The CDR3 loop reads CASSGEGIEAFF. The CDR3 DNA reads as TGTGCCAGCAGCGGAGAAGGGATTGAAGCTTTCTTT.

V and J are TRBV6-5 and TRBJ2-7; D tentatively reads TRBD1 or TRBD2 (5 bases each). V lost 0 bases and J lost 0, with 9 bases in between. The CDR3 totals 15 residues. The germline CDR1 and CDR2 sequences are MNHEY and SVGAGI. The CDR3 here is CASSYSGRNSYEQYF. For the CDR3, the DNA is TGTGCCAGCAGTTACTCGGGACGGAACTCCTACGAGCAGTACTTC.

The V gene is TRBV5-6, the J gene TRBJ2-7; D is uncertain. The CDR3 consists of 13 residues. CDR1 is SGHDT and CDR2 is YYEEEE in the germline V gene. The V end was cut by 2 bases, the J end by 4 bases, with 10 bases between. CDR3 coding DNA: TGTGCCAGCAGCTTAAGGGTCAAGTACGAGCAGTACTTC. Protein sequence: CASSLRVKYEQYF.

This clone was counted once. J is TRBJ2-5 and V is TRBV5-6; D gene uncertain. The DNA end is more similar to TRBJ2-7, so the J call may be wrong. Germline lookup yields CDR1 SGHDT and CDR2 YYEEEE. The CDR3 is 12 amino acids. As DNA, the CDR3 is TGTGCCAGCAGCTTGTGGTCCTACGAGCAGTACTTC. The encoded protein is CASSLWSYEQYF.

This clone was seen only once. This chain joins TRBV5-8 and TRBJ1-5, with TRBD1 identical over 8 bases. After removal of 2 bases from V and 2 bases from J, the junction contained 3 bases not matched to a gene. The CDR3 covers 15 residues. CDR1 is SGHTS and CDR2 is YDEGEE in the germline V gene. CDR3 coding DNA: TGTGCCAGCAGCTTCAGGGGGCCGGGCAATCAGCCCCAGCATTTT. Its translation: CASSFRGPGNQPQHF.

The V and J genes are TRBV28 and TRBJ1-5, with TRBD1 as a possible D gene (5 bases). The ends were cut back, 10 bases at V and 3 bases at J, with 19 bases in the middle. The germline gives CDR1 MDHEN, CDR2 SYDVKM. CDR3 length: 15 amino acids. The DNA for the CDR3 is TGTGCCATCAAAGGGATCCGACAGTTCAATCAGCCCCAGCATTTT. Translated: CAIKGIRQFNQPQHF.

This chain uses TRBV7-9 with TRBJ2-1; D not certain. Trimming stripped 5 bases from V and 2 bases from J, with 7 bases between. The CDR3 is 13 amino acids. Germline V gives CDR1 SEHNR, CDR2 FQNEAQ (reference sequence). CDR3 sequence: CASSLGTYNEQFF. The DNA of the CDR3 is TGTGCCAGCAGCCTGGGGACCTACAATGAGCAGTTCTTC.

The chain employs TRBV4-1 and TRBJ2-1, with 11 bases fitting TRBD2. The CDR3 covers 14 residues. V gave up 5 bases and J gave up 8 bases; unmatched junction bases: 5. Per germline, CDR1 MGHRA and CDR2 YSYEKL. The CDR3 region is CASSWGLAEYEQFF. Written as DNA, the CDR3 is TGCGCCAGCAGCTGGGGACTAGCGGAGTATGAGCAGTTCTTC.

This clone came up once. The chain combines TRBV11-2 with TRBJ2-7; weak D call: TRBD1 (5 bases). The germline V gene has CDR1 SGHAT and CDR2 FQNNGV. V lost 0 bases and J lost 3, with 15 bases in between. The CDR3 contains 16 residues. The CDR3 here is CASSLDWAGSVYEQYF. In DNA form, the CDR3 reads TGTGCCAGCAGCTTAGATTGGGCAGGGTCGGTCTACGAGCAGTACTTC. Full variable domain (rest looked up from reference TRBV11-2 and TRBJ2-7): EAGVAQSPRYKIIEKRQSVAFWCNPISGHATLYWYQQILGQGPKLLIQFQNNGVVDDSQLPKDRFSAERLKGVDSTLKIQPAKLEDSAVYLCASSLDWAGSVYEQYFGPGTRLTVT.

The chain couples TRBV28 to TRBJ2-3; 7 bases match TRBD2. V dropped 3 bases and J dropped 2; count of bases not matched to a gene: 14. CDR1 MDHEN and CDR2 SYDVKM come from the germline V gene. The CDR3 runs to 18 residues. CDR3 region: CASSFTLAEPSLTDTQYF. CDR3 bases: TGTGCCAGCAGTTTCACTCTAGCGGAACCTTCCCTCACAGATACGCAGTATTTT.